The 18 T cell receptor beta chains in this list originate from one sample, sequenced in a study of blood T cell repertoires in COVID-19. Libraries were prepared by immunoSEQ multiplex PCR; TCRdb keeps only in-frame clonotypes and omits some of them. Counted here are 350,000 to 450,000 clones, roughly 86% occurring once; the ten biggest clones make up 1.9%. Input material: PBMCs or T cells enriched from blood (not recorded which). Receptor source: a man between 40 and 49 years old in a cohort exposed to, infected with or recovered from COVID-19 (not recorded which).

This clone was observed a handful of times. V and J are TRBV11-2 and TRBJ1-3; TRBD1 agrees at 7 bases. The CDR3 is 14 amino acids. Germline V gene data show CDR1 as SGHAT and CDR2 as FQNNGV. J was trimmed by 4 bases and V by 5 bases; bases with no gene match: 5. The CDR3 nucleotides are TGTGCCAGCAGCCCAAGGACAGGCGGAAACACCATATATTTT. It encodes CASSPRTGGNTIYF. Full variable domain (missing parts from reference TRBV11-2 and TRBJ1-3): EAGVAQSPRYKIIEKRQSVAFWCNPISGHATLYWYQQILGQGPKLLIQFQNNGVVDDSQLPKDRFSAERLKGVDSTLKIQPAKLEDSAVYLCASSPRTGGNTIYFGEGSWLTVV.

The chain combines TRBV27 with TRBJ1-2; weak D call: TRBD1 (6 bases). CDR1 and CDR2 from the germline V gene are MNHEY and SMNVEV (reference sequence). The CDR3 is made up of 15 amino acids. V lost 2 bases to trimming and J lost 1 base, with 11 bases between them. The CDR3 reads CASSLTGMDNYGYTF. The CDR3 DNA follows: TGTGCCAGCAGTTTAACAGGGATGGATAACTATGGCTACACCTTC.

The chain carries TRBV6-1 and TRBJ1-2, with TRBD1 identical over 8 bases. V trimming: 0 bases; J trimming: 4 bases; junction bases outside the gene matches: 7. Germline V gene lookup returns CDR1 MNHNS and CDR2 SASEGT. CDR3 length: 16 residues. CDR3 nucleotide sequence: TGTGCCAGCAGTGAAGCGCCGGGACAGGCCTTCTATGGCTACACCTTC. Translated: CASSEAPGQAFYGYTF.

The chain carries TRBV7-6 and TRBJ2-1, with 7 bases identical to TRBD2. Germline V gene data show CDR1 as SGHVS and CDR2 as FNYEAQ. The CDR3 sequence is 15 residues long. The J segment lost 5 bases and the V segment lost 4 bases, leaving 8 bases of the junction unmatched. CDR3 nucleotide sequence: TGTGCCAGCAGCTACCCGAGCGGGAATAACAATGAGCAGTTCTTC. Its translation is CASSYPSGNNNEQFF.

The rearrangement links TRBV7-2 to TRBJ1-2; 8 bases are a match to TRBD1. The CDR3 runs 19 residues. J gave up 5 bases and V 2 bases, and 19 bases lay outside the gene matches. Per the germline V gene, CDR1 is SGHTA and CDR2 is FQGNSA. CDR3 amino acids: CASSLWSGQGAGTLYGYTF. The CDR3 DNA follows: TGTGCCAGCAGCTTATGGTCCGGGCAGGGGGCCGGGACCCTTTATGGCTACACCTTC. Full variable domain (missing parts from reference TRBV7-2 and TRBJ1-2): GAGVSQSPSNKVTEKGKDVELRCDPISGHTALYWYRQSLGQGLEFLIYFQGNSAPDKSGLPSDRFSAERTGGSVSTLTIQRTQQEDSAVYLCASSLWSGQGAGTLYGYTFGSGTRLTVV.

The rearrangement joins TRBV3-1 (or the pseudogene TRBV3-2) to TRBJ2-6; D perhaps matches TRBD1 (6 bases). Germline V gives CDR1 LGHDT, CDR2 YNNKEL (reference sequence). The CDR3 length is 14 residues. Deletions cut 4 bases from V and 6 bases from J, with 10 bases between. In DNA, the CDR3 is TGTGCCAGCAGCCCCCGGGACAAGGCCAACGTCCTGACTTTC. It specifies CASSPRDKANVLTF.

The V and J genes are TRBV7-3 and TRBJ2-7, with 9 nucleotides matching TRBD1. Germline V gives CDR1 SGHTA, CDR2 FQGTGA. With 3 bases clipped from V and 5 bases from J, the junction kept 5 bases outside the gene matches. CDR3 length: 14 amino acids. The CDR3 is CASSFGQGRNEQYF. In DNA form, the CDR3 reads TGTGCCAGCAGCTTCGGACAGGGGAGGAACGAGCAGTACTTC.

The chain employs TRBV3-1 (or the pseudogene TRBV3-2) and TRBJ1-6, with D tentatively TRBD1 (5 bases). The V and J ends lost 4 bases and 7 bases respectively, with 11 bases between them. There are 14 residues in the CDR3. Germline loops: CDR1 LGHDT, CDR2 YNNKEL (reference sequence). CDR3 sequence: CASSRRVGNSPLHF. CDR3 bases: TGTGCCAGCAGCCGCAGGGTTGGAAATTCACCCCTCCACTTT.

This chain joins TRBV28 and TRBJ1-2; the D gene is possibly TRBD1 (6 bases). CDR1 MDHEN and CDR2 SYDVKM come from the germline V gene. CDR3 length: 14 residues. The V gene lost 2 bases and the J gene lost 4 bases, with 11 bases spanning the gap. The CDR3 is CASSLGGESYGYTF. The DNA for the CDR3 is TGTGCCAGCAGTTTAGGGGGCGAATCCTATGGCTACACCTTC.

This clone appeared a single time. The gene calls are TRBV6-2 or TRBV6-3 and TRBJ1-6; 11 bases map to TRBD1. The CDR3 length is 14 residues. Germline V CDR1 and CDR2: MNHEY, SVGEGT. Trimming at V came to 4 bases and at J to 14 bases, leaving 7 bases not matched to a gene. CDR3 nucleotides: TGTGCCAGCAGTTTGGACAGGGGGCTCTTCACCCTCCACTTT. Its protein product is CASSLDRGLFTLHF.

The chain combines TRBV2 with TRBJ2-7, with D possibly being TRBD1 (5 bases). In germline, CDR1 is SNHLY, CDR2 FYNNEI. This CDR3 has 13 residues. The V gene lost 1 base and the J gene lost 2 bases, with 6 bases spanning the gap. CDR3 DNA: TGTGCCAGCAGTGAAGACAGGACCTACGAGCAGTACTTC. Protein product: CASSEDRTYEQYF.

The V and J genes are TRBV7-6 and TRBJ2-7; D possibly corresponds to TRBD1 (5 bases). The CDR3 is 17 residues long. Trimming cost V 7 bases and J 0 bases, with 22 bases left between them. The V gene's germline CDR1 is SGHVS and CDR2 FNYEAQ. In nucleotides, the CDR3 is TGTGCCAGCACCCACGGGTCAGGGCGACGGAGCTCCTACGAGCAGTACTTC. As protein: CASTHGSGRRSSYEQYF. The complete variable domain, with remaining parts taken from reference TRBV7-6 and TRBJ2-7, reads GAGVSQSPRYKVTKRGQDVALRCDPISGHVSLYWYRQALGQGPEFLTYFNYEAQQDKSGLPNDRFSAERPEGSISTLTIQRTEQRDSAMYRCASTHGSGRRSSYEQYFGPGTRLTVT.

The chain employs TRBV5-1 and TRBJ2-2, with TRBD2 matching 8 bases. V lost 2 bases to trimming and J lost 6 bases; unmatched junction nucleotides: 6. CDR1 SGHRS and CDR2 YFSETQ come from the germline V gene. This CDR3 region has 15 residues. CDR3 region: CASSFSAGEPGELFF. CDR3 sequence (DNA): TGCGCCAGCAGCTTCTCAGCGGGAGAGCCCGGGGAGCTGTTTTTT.

The rearrangement uses TRBV18 and TRBJ1-1, with D unclear. The germline V gene has CDR1 KGHSH and CDR2 LQKENI. This CDR3 contains 15 residues. Trimming shortened V by 10 bases and J by 2 bases, and 20 bases separated the two germline ends. CDR3 protein: CATHHSGSGNTEAFF. The CDR3 coding sequence is TGTGCCACCCATCACAGCGGGTCGGGAAACACTGAAGCTTTCTTT.

This sequence joins TRBV23-1 and TRBJ1-5, with 9 positions matching TRBD1. TRBV23-1 is an ORF; its function is uncertain. The V gene end was trimmed by 4 bases and the J gene end by 1 base; junction bases not matched to a gene: 11. The CDR3 extends over 18 amino acids. DNA for the CDR3: TGCGCCAGCAGTCCCGGGACAGGGAATCGGGTGAGCAATCAGCCCCAGCATTTT. This encodes CASSPGTGNRVSNQPQHF.

This clone was seen once. The rearrangement uses TRBV3-1 (or the pseudogene TRBV3-2) and TRBJ1-1, with TRBD1 identical over 10 bases. Germline assignment: CDR1 LGHDT and CDR2 YNNKEL (reference sequence). The CDR3 covers 14 residues. V gave up 2 bases and J gave up 5 bases; unmatched junction bases: 2. The CDR3, as DNA: TGTGCCAGCAGCCAAATGGGACAGGGGACTGAAGCTTTCTTT. It codes for CASSQMGQGTEAFF.

This chain joins TRBV9 and TRBJ2-3; a possible D gene is TRBD1 (5 bases). The CDR3 is 15 residues long. Germline V lookup: CDR1 SGDLS, CDR2 YYNGEE. V lost 0 bases to trimming and J lost 2 bases, with 10 bases between them. Here the CDR3 DNA reads TGTGCCAGCAGCGTAGAGACAGCCTCCACAGATACGCAGTATTTT. Amino acid sequence: CASSVETASTDTQYF.

This chain connects TRBV30 to TRBJ1-2, with D uncertain. V dropped 3 bases and J dropped 4 bases, with 15 bases sitting between them. The CDR3 consists of 14 residues. Per the germline V gene, CDR1 is GTSNPN and CDR2 is SVGIG (reference sequence). CDR3 bases: TGTGCCTGGAGATTCGGGAATTCCCCCTATGGCTACACCTTC. Amino acids: CAWRFGNSPYGYTF.